This TCR beta chain was obtained from a study of T-cell reconstitution after alpha-beta-depleted transplantation in children. Points from the study as a whole: Surviving thymic progenitors and recipient T cells were the source of high TCRbeta diversity at day 60 in some patients. After one year, T-cell counts and TCRbeta diversity mostly came from new T cells. Alpha-beta T cells about two months after transplant reportedly derived from several hundred expanded graft clones.

Of note for this clonotype: The antigen is unknown.

This sample's TCRbeta library carried unique molecular identifier barcodes. MiXCR was run by TCRdb on the PCR reads, yielding one entry per CDR3 protein. Of 400,000 to 450,000 distinct CDR3 sequences listed, 43% are singletons. Germline assignment: CDR1 GTSNPN and CDR2 SVGIG (reference sequence). Trimming removed 4 bases from V and 4 bases from J; junction bases left unmatched: 16. CDR3 length equals 18 residues. Sequenced here: PBMCs, sampled before TCRalphabeta/CD19-depleted stem cell transplant. The rearrangement joins TRBV30 to TRBJ2-5; 12 bases match TRBD2. This TCR was sampled from a girl aged 2 to 9 with aplastic anemia, due to receive a stem cell transplant. Here the CDR3 reads CAWTSVASGRAGPETQYF. The CDR3 bases are TGTGCCTGGACCTCTGTGGCTAGCGGGAGGGCCGGGCCAGAGACCCAGTACTTC.